This TCR beta chain was recovered during a study of Graves' ophthalmopathy and Graves' hyperthyroidism. V was cut by 2 bases and J by 4 bases, with 8 bases left in between. There are 13 residues in the CDR3. Note on this clonotype: The antigen is unknown.

Whole-study results and caveats: Separation of ophthalmopathy from stable hyperthyroidism was achieved by a 13-signature model, at approximately 87% sensitivity and 81.08% specificity. It was with approximately 70% sensitivity and about 72% specificity that the model predicted ophthalmopathy progression. Blood contained most expanded thyroid clonotypes exceeding 0.001 frequency.

Symptoms, serum thyroxine and TRAb, thyroid ultrasound, and orbital computed tomography formed the diagnostic basis. Using RNA transcripts, the TCR beta CDR3 regions were amplified. RT-PCR in the first round used HTBI primers; a second-round multiplex PCR followed. TCRdb ran MiXCR on the multiplex PCR reads and lists one entry per CDR3 protein. The sample has about 740,000 distinct CDR3 sequences, roughly two fifths seen once; the top ten hold approximately 43%. The TCR sequence derives from an adult man with Graves' ophthalmopathy. Sequencing was performed on peripheral blood. The chain joins TRBV12-3 or TRBV12-4 to TRBJ2-5; D gene uncertain. CDR3 sequence: CASSLTTLETQYF. Here the CDR3 DNA reads TGTGCCAGCAGTTTAACGACACTAGAGACCCAGTACTTC.